The table lists the clone carrying this T cell receptor (beta chain) with a few counts. What it binds is unknown. These data belong to a study of T cells in Graves' hyperthyroidism and ophthalmopathy. Study-wide points: Ophthalmopathy got predicted by the model a median around six months before its onset. Among thyroid clonotypes expanded above 0.001, most also appeared in blood.

TCR beta CDR3 sequences were amplified from RNA transcripts. HTBI primers were the set used in a first-round RT-PCR of the TCR CDR3. A single record per CDR3 protein comes from TCRdb applying MiXCR to the multiplex PCR reads. The sample holds a few hundred thousand distinct CDR3 sequences, approximately 14% seen once. V trimming: 2 bases; J trimming: 4 bases; junction bases outside the gene matches: 7. CDR1 is SGHTA, CDR2 FQGNSA, per germline. The CDR3 loop spans 16 amino acids. The study based diagnoses on clinical symptoms, serum thyroxine and TRAb, thyroid ultrasound and orbital computed tomography.

Sequencing used blood. This receptor was taken from a woman aged 30 to 39 with Graves' hyperthyroidism. The chain combines TRBV7-2 with TRBJ1-5; TRBD1 aligns across 8 bases. CDR3 protein: CASSLMRTGLNQPQHF. The CDR3 bases are TGTGCCAGCAGCTTAATGAGGACAGGGCTTAATCAGCCCCAGCATTTT.